What follows are 14 T cell receptor beta chains derived from one specimen sequenced in a study of cytomegalovirus exposure and HLA in healthy donors. Use of 60 Vbeta and 13 Jbeta primers characterized the PCR. Clones were read by immunoSEQ multiplex PCR, and TCRdb kept only the in-frame ones, dropping some. The profile shows roughly 150,000 clones, roughly 80% of them singletons. The sequenced sample consisted of PBMCs. All receptors come from a man aged 50 to 60 in good health and CMV-seropositive.

The gene calls are TRBV9 and TRBJ2-3, with 7 bases fitting TRBD2. V lost 3 bases, J lost 4 bases, and 2 bases stayed unmatched. The CDR3 covers 13 residues. Germline loops: CDR1 SGDLS, CDR2 YYNGEE. In DNA form, the CDR3 reads TGTGCCAGCAGCGGGGACTACGCAGATACGCAGTATTTT. Translated, it gives CASSGDYADTQYF.

The rearrangement uses TRBV4-1 and TRBJ2-1, with D possibly matching TRBD1 (6 bases). The CDR3 is 13 residues long. The germline gives CDR1 MGHRA, CDR2 YSYEKL. Trimming shortened V by 1 base and J by 13 bases, and 14 bases separated the two germline ends. CDR3 sequence reads: CASSQVGGQAQFF. The DNA of the CDR3 is TGCGCCAGCAGCCAAGTTGGGGGCCAGGCTCAGTTCTTC.

V gene TRBV5-4 combines with J gene TRBJ2-1; D perhaps matches TRBD1 (5 bases). CDR1 SGHNT and CDR2 YYREEE come from the germline V gene (reference sequence). V dropped 4 bases and J dropped 9 bases, with 11 bases sitting between them. The CDR3 runs 12 residues. The chain's CDR3 is CASSLGVTEQFF. The DNA of the CDR3 is TGTGCCAGCAGCCTAGGGGTCACTGAGCAGTTCTTC.

This chain links TRBV7-9 with TRBJ2-7, with a possible D match to TRBD2 (6 bases). Trimming cost V 1 base and J 0 bases, with 10 bases left between them. In germline, CDR1 is SEHNR, CDR2 FQNEAQ (reference sequence). This CDR3 contains 15 residues. CDR3: CASSLGGLSSYEQYF. In DNA, the CDR3 is TGTGCCAGCAGCTTAGGGGGACTGAGCTCCTACGAGCAGTACTTC.

The V call is TRBV30, the J call TRBJ1-5; D unresolved. The length of the CDR3 is 13 residues. V lost 0 bases and J 2 bases, leaving 5 bases between the germline ends. Germline loops: CDR1 GTSNPN, CDR2 SVGIG (reference sequence). The CDR3 DNA is TGTGCCTGGAGTGTGGGCCGCAATCAGCCCCAGCATTTT. This codes for CAWSVGRNQPQHF. Combining the CDR3 with reference TRBV30 and TRBJ1-5 gives the whole variable domain SQTIHQWPATLVQPVGSPLSLECTVEGTSNPNLYWYRQAAGRGLQLLFYSVGIGQISSEVPQNLSASRPQDRQFILSSKKLLLSDSGFYLCAWSVGRNQPQHFGDGTRLSIL.

A remark on this clone: The germline gene is not matched at one end of the junction; a read error may be the cause. This sequence joins TRBV11-3 and TRBJ2-2; 7 nucleotides match TRBD1. The CDR3 length is 18 residues. The germline gives CDR1 SGHNT, CDR2 YENEEA. CDR3 sequence: CASSDRDSRYSNTGELFF. The CDR3 nucleotides are TGTGCCAGCAGCGACCGGGACAGTCGGTACTCGAATACCGGGGAGCTGTTTTTT. The variable domain in full, with the rest retrieved from reference TRBV11-3 and TRBJ2-2, is EAGVVQSPRYKIIEKKQPVAFWCNPISGHNTLYWYLQNLGQGPELLIRYENEEAVDDSQLPKDRFSAERLKGVDSTLKIQPAELGDSAVYLCASSDRDSRYSNTGELFFGEGSRLTVL.

The CDR3 reads CASSPGRQNEKLFF. DNA of the CDR3: TGTGCCAGCTCACCAGGGCGACAGAATGAAAAACTGTTTTTT. The chain combines TRBV18 with TRBJ1-4, with D perhaps matching TRBD1 (5 bases). V dropped 2 bases and J dropped 5 bases, with 9 bases sitting between them. The germline V gene has CDR1 KGHSH and CDR2 LQKENI. The CDR3 is 14 amino acids.

The chain recombines TRBV6-4 with TRBJ1-5; a weak D match, TRBD1 (5 bases). The CDR3 covers 15 residues. Germline V gene data show CDR1 as MRHNA and CDR2 as SNTAGT. Deletions cut 3 bases from V and 2 bases from J, with 11 bases between. Written as DNA, the CDR3 is TGTGCCAGCAGTGAAGATGCGGGGGGCAATCAGCCCCAGCATTTT. It translates to CASSEDAGGNQPQHF.

The chain has TRBV5-4 and TRBJ2-3, with 12 bases aligning to TRBD1. The CDR3 is made up of 15 amino acids. Germline CDR1 is SGHNT and CDR2 is YYREEE (reference sequence). V lost 3 bases, J lost 9 bases, and 8 bases stayed unmatched. CDR3 region: CASSWGRGQGATQYF. Written as DNA, the CDR3 is TGTGCCAGCAGCTGGGGACGGGGACAGGGGGCAACGCAGTATTTT.

J is TRBJ2-7 and V is TRBV18; 12 nucleotides match TRBD2. The CDR3 runs 17 residues. The germline V gene has CDR1 KGHSH and CDR2 LQKENI. V was clipped by 0 bases and J by 4 bases; unmatched bases: 7. CDR3 region: CASSPPSQLAGGYEQYF. The CDR3 coding sequence is TGTGCCAGCTCACCACCGAGTCAGCTAGCGGGGGGGTACGAGCAGTACTTC. Drawing the rest from reference TRBV18 and TRBJ2-7, the complete variable domain is NAGVMQNPRHLVRRRGQEARLRCSPMKGHSHVYWYRQLPEEGLKFMVYLQKENIIDESGMPKERFSAEFPKEGPSILRIQQVVRGDSAAYFCASSPPSQLAGGYEQYFGPGTRLTVT.

This clone appeared a single time. This chain connects TRBV19 to TRBJ1-2; 7 bases agree with TRBD1. The CDR3 runs to 13 residues. V was pared by 9 bases and J by 3 bases, with 7 bases of the junction left unmatched. Germline CDR1 and CDR2: LNHDA and SQIVND (reference sequence). Here the CDR3 DNA reads TGTGCCAGCCGGTTAGGGACAGACTATGGCTACACCTTC. Protein product: CASRLGTDYGYTF.

This rearrangement joins TRBV5-8 to TRBJ1-1; 10 nucleotides agree with TRBD1. Germline loops: CDR1 SGHTS, CDR2 YDEGEE. V shed 2 bases and J 4 bases; nucleotides not matched to a gene: 5. This CDR3 spans 15 amino acids. CDR3 DNA: TGTGCCAGCAGCTTCGGGACAGGGGTCGCCACTGAAGCTTTCTTT. Translated, it gives CASSFGTGVATEAFF.

The rearrangement links TRBV9 to TRBJ1-1, with TRBD1 as a possible D gene (5 bases). This CDR3 has 17 residues. Between the trimmed V and J ends, which lost 0 bases and 1 base, there was a span of 16 bases. Germline V lookup: CDR1 SGDLS, CDR2 YYNGEE. Written as DNA, the CDR3 is TGTGCCAGCAGCGTAGCCCCACGGGGGACGACGAACACTGAAGCTTTCTTT. Translation gives CASSVAPRGTTNTEAFF.

This chain uses TRBV4-1 with TRBJ1-5; D call uncertain. This CDR3 contains 15 residues. V dropped 1 base and J dropped 3 bases, with 10 bases sitting between them. The germline gives CDR1 MGHRA, CDR2 YSYEKL. The CDR3 is CASSQAPNTNQPQHF. The CDR3 DNA follows: TGCGCCAGCAGCCAAGCTCCTAATACCAATCAGCCCCAGCATTTT.